This T cell receptor beta chain was profiled in a study of human T cells and chemical hapten exposure. In the study overall: Upper back patch tests used 0.01% DPC, scored after 6 days. Minor volume differences among pooled libraries chiefly drove per-sample TCR yield variation.

The time point here: patch test 2, 6 weeks after DPC sensitization. Treatment given: therapeutic diphenylcyclopropenone sensitization with weekly scalp DPC. Staff drew blood before applying each patch test. The CDR3 runs 15 residues. In germline, CDR1 is DFQATT, CDR2 SNEGSKA (reference sequence). With 4 bases removed from V and 0 bases from J, the gap between germline ends came to 12 bases. TCRdb passed the RACE reads through MiXCR, listing each CDR3 protein once. The sample lists 350,000 to 400,000 distinct CDR3 sequences, about 6% occurring once. Sample: whole blood, taken in connection with sensitization to the hapten diphenylcyclopropenone (DPC). The V gene is TRBV20-1, the J gene TRBJ2-2; D might be TRBD2 (6 bases). This TCR was recovered from a young woman with alopecia areata. Some clones in this sample may be carry-over from other donors' samples. CDR3 amino acids: CSAIPGTANTGELFF. CDR3 coding DNA: TGCAGTGCTATCCCCGGGACTGCGAACACCGGGGAGCTGTTTTTT.